One sample yielded the 20 T cell receptor beta chains listed below, sequenced in a study of blood T cell repertoires in COVID-19. Clones were sequenced by immunoSEQ multiplex PCR, and TCRdb holds only the in-frame ones, with some missing. The data show approximately 200,000 clones, 80% to 90% seen once. The sample taken for sequencing was PBMCs or T cells enriched from blood (not recorded which). The receptors derive from a young man with acute COVID-19.

This chain links TRBV19 with TRBJ1-2; 8 bases agree with TRBD1. The CDR3 totals 12 residues. After removal of 10 bases from V and 5 bases from J, the junction contained 6 bases not matched to a gene. The V gene's germline CDR1 is LNHDA and CDR2 SQIVND (reference sequence). CDR3 in amino acids: CATGQGLYGYTF. The CDR3 nucleotides read TGTGCCACTGGACAGGGCCTATATGGCTACACCTTC.

V gene TRBV5-1 combines with J gene TRBJ1-2; 7 nucleotides line up with TRBD1. Germline loops: CDR1 SGHRS, CDR2 YFSETQ. The CDR3 sequence is 14 residues long. V dropped 4 bases and J dropped 5; count of bases not matched to a gene: 8. The CDR3 loop is CASSTSGTAYGYTF. The CDR3 coding sequence is TGCGCCAGCAGCACATCCGGGACAGCGTATGGCTACACCTTC.

This rearrangement joins TRBV5-1 to TRBJ2-6; D not resolved. In germline, CDR1 is SGHRS, CDR2 YFSETQ. This CDR3 has 14 residues. V was pared by 7 bases and J by 0 bases, with 8 bases between. In nucleotides, the CDR3 is TGCGCCAGCTTGCTAGACTCTGGGGCCAACGTCCTGACTTTC. This translates into CASLLDSGANVLTF.

The J gene is TRBJ2-1, the V gene TRBV19, with 14 bases identical to TRBD2. The CDR3 covers 19 residues. CDR1 and CDR2 (germline): LNHDA, SQIVND (reference sequence). Unmatched junction bases numbered 12, after V lost 7 bases and J lost 1 base. The CDR3 here is CASTGLAGVSIGSYNEQFF. The CDR3, as DNA: TGTGCCAGTACGGGACTAGCGGGAGTTTCCATAGGGTCCTACAATGAGCAGTTCTTC.

The chain has TRBV9 and TRBJ2-1; TRBD1 matches at 9 bases. V was pared by 3 bases and J by 9 bases, with 7 bases of the junction left unmatched. The CDR3 has 14 residues. CDR1 is SGDLS, CDR2 YYNGEE, per germline. The CDR3 spells CASSALGTGPEQFF. Here the CDR3 DNA reads TGTGCCAGCAGCGCTCTTGGGACAGGGCCTGAGCAGTTCTTC.

The J gene is TRBJ2-7, the V gene TRBV4-1; no reliable D call. The germline V gene encodes CDR1 MGHRA and CDR2 YSYEKL. The CDR3 is 14 residues long. V lost 1 base, J lost 0 bases, and 7 bases lay in between. The CDR3, as DNA: TGCGCCAGCAGCCAAGTTCTAGACTCCTACGAGCAGTACTTC. It encodes CASSQVLDSYEQYF.

The chain carries TRBV4-3 and TRBJ2-2; 8 nucleotides match TRBD1. J was trimmed by 5 bases and V by 2 bases; bases with no gene match: 4. The CDR3 is 15 amino acids. From germline, CDR1 is LGHNA and CDR2 YSLEER. CDR3 protein: CASSQFQGATGELFF. The DNA of the CDR3 is TGCGCCAGCAGCCAATTTCAGGGGGCGACCGGGGAGCTGTTTTTT.

The chain employs TRBV10-2 and TRBJ2-2, with D possibly being TRBD1 (5 bases). The germline V gene encodes CDR1 WSHSY and CDR2 SAAADI. V shed 6 bases and J shed 7 bases, with 12 bases lying between them. The CDR3 consists of 13 residues. The CDR3 protein is CASRAGLDGELFF. CDR3 in DNA: TGCGCCAGCAGGGCAGGGTTGGACGGGGAGCTGTTTTTT.

The chain carries TRBV12-3 or TRBV12-4 and TRBJ2-7; D is unclear. The CDR3 covers 13 residues. Trimming cost V 3 bases and J 9 bases, with 15 bases left between them. CDR3 residues: CASSFSGADAQYF. CDR3 DNA sequence: TGTGCCAGCAGTTTTAGTGGAGCCGACGCGCAGTACTTC.

This clone was seen only a few times. The chain uses TRBV7-2 and TRBJ1-5, with D unclear. Trimming cost V 0 bases and J 10 bases, with 10 bases left between them. There are 13 residues in the CDR3. The germline CDR1 and CDR2 sequences are SGHTA and FQGNSA. The CDR3 bases are TGTGCCAGCAGCTTAGCCAAGGACTCCCCCCAGCATTTT. Its protein is CASSLAKDSPQHF.

V is TRBV29-1 and J is TRBJ1-1; D gene unclear. CDR3 length: 13 residues. Between the trimmed V and J ends, which lost 3 bases and 0 bases, there was a span of 8 bases. CDR1 and CDR2 (germline): SQVTM, ANQGSEA. For the CDR3, the DNA is TGCAGCGTTGATATACAGATGAACACTGAAGCTTTCTTT. Its translation: CSVDIQMNTEAFF.

The J gene is TRBJ2-1, the V gene TRBV27; 12 bases agree with TRBD2. Germline lookup yields CDR1 MNHEY and CDR2 SMNVEV (reference sequence). After removal of 2 bases from V and 4 bases from J, the junction contained 3 bases not matched to a gene. The CDR3 is 16 residues long. Here the CDR3 reads CASSLPGLAGYNEQFF. Here the CDR3 DNA reads TGTGCCAGCAGTTTACCCGGACTAGCGGGGTACAATGAGCAGTTCTTC.

This clone was seen more than once but under ten times. The V call is TRBV20-1, the J call TRBJ2-7, with D possibly TRBD1 on 5 matching bases. The CDR3 spans 10 residues. Trimming removed 6 bases from V and 6 bases from J, with 9 bases in between. Germline V CDR1 and CDR2: DFQATT, SNEGSKA (reference sequence). The chain's CDR3 is CSAQGSEQYF. DNA for the CDR3: TGCAGTGCGCAGGGATCCGAGCAGTACTTC.

The gene calls are TRBV13 and TRBJ1-2, with D tentatively TRBD1 (5 bases). The germline V gene encodes CDR1 PRHDT and CDR2 FYEKMQ (reference sequence). CDR3 length: 14 residues. V was cut by 1 base and J by 10 bases, with 16 bases left in between. CDR3 region: CASSLAGHLNNYTF. The CDR3, as DNA: TGTGCCAGCAGCTTAGCAGGACACTTGAATAACTACACCTTC.

The chain links TRBV11-3 to TRBJ1-2; D gene unclear. The CDR3 loop spans 14 amino acids. V lost 2 bases, J lost 5 bases, and 12 bases lay in between. Germline-derived CDR1 and CDR2 are SGHNT and YENEEA. CDR3 in amino acids: CASSLMSGEYGYTF. The CDR3 DNA follows: TGTGCCAGCAGCTTAATGTCGGGTGAATATGGCTACACCTTC.

The chain links TRBV27 to TRBJ2-7, with D possibly being TRBD1 (6 bases). The CDR3 totals 15 residues. Trimming stripped 4 bases from V and 3 bases from J, with 16 bases between. CDR1 MNHEY and CDR2 SMNVEV come from the germline V gene (reference sequence). Here the CDR3 DNA reads TGTGCCAGCAGTTCCGGTGGGGGCTCCCTCTACGAGCAGTACTTC. It codes for CASSSGGGSLYEQYF.

The chain employs TRBV7-2 and TRBJ1-1, with D tentatively TRBD1 (6 bases). The ends were cut back, 5 bases at V and 4 bases at J, with 17 bases in the middle. From germline, CDR1 is SGHTA and CDR2 FQGNSA. This CDR3 has 15 residues. CDR3 sequence: CASSRFTGLATEAFF. The CDR3 DNA reads as TGTGCCAGCAGCCGGTTCACAGGGCTAGCCACTGAAGCTTTCTTT.

V gene TRBV10-1 combines with J gene TRBJ2-3, with unresolved D. The CDR3 totals 11 residues. V was clipped by 5 bases and J by 5 bases, with 5 bases between them. Germline lookup yields CDR1 WNHNN and CDR2 SYGVQD (reference sequence). The chain's CDR3 is CASSFGDTQYF. CDR3 sequence (DNA): TGCGCCAGCAGTTTCGGAGATACGCAGTATTTT.

V and J are TRBV7-2 and TRBJ2-7; 8 nucleotides line up with TRBD1. The CDR3 consists of 16 residues. V gave up 2 bases and J gave up 0 bases; unmatched junction bases: 6. Germline values: CDR1 SGHTA, CDR2 FQGNSA. CDR3 amino acids: CASSLSWTGSSYEQYF. Here the CDR3 DNA reads TGTGCCAGCAGCTTATCTTGGACAGGGAGCTCCTACGAGCAGTACTTC.

The rearrangement uses TRBV2 and TRBJ2-1; no firm D call. The V gene lost 4 bases and the J gene lost 7 bases, with 5 bases spanning the gap. CDR3 length: 11 amino acids. The germline V gene has CDR1 SNHLY and CDR2 FYNNEI. The CDR3 bases are TGTGCCAGCAGTGTACTAAATGAGCAGTTCTTC. Translating it yields CASSVLNEQFF.